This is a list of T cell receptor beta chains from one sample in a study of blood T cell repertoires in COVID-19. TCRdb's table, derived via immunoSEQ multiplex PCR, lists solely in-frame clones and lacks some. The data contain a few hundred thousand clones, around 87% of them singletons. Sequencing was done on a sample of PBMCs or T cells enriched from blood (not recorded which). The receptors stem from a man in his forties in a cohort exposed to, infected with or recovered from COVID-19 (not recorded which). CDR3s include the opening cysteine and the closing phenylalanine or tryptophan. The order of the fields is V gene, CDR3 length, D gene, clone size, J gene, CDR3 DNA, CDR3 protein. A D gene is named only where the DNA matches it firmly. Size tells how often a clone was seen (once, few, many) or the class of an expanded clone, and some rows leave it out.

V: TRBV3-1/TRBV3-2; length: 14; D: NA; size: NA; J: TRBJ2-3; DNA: TGTGCCAGCAGCCAAGAGTCCTACACAGATACGCAGTATTTT; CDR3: CASSQESYTDTQYF
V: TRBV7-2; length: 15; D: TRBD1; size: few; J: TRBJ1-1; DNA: TGTGCCAGCAGCATATCAGGGGGGCTGAACACTGAAGCTTTCTTT; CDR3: CASSISGGLNTEAFF
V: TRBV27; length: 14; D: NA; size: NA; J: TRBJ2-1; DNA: TGTGCCAGCAGTTTATGGGGCGTCGGCAATGAGCAGTTCTTC; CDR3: CASSLWGVGNEQFF
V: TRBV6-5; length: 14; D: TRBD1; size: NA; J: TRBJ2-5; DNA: TGTGCCAGCAGACCCGGACAGGGTCGGCGGACCCAGTACTTC; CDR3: CASRPGQGRRTQYF
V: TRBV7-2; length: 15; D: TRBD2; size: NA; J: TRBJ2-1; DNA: TGTGCCAGCAGCTTACGGCTAGCGGGGTACAATGAGCAGTTCTTC; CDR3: CASSLRLAGYNEQFF
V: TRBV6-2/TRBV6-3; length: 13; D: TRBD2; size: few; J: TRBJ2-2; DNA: TGTGCCAGCACCCCGGGGGGTACCGGGGAGCTGTTTTTT; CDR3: CASTPGGTGELFF
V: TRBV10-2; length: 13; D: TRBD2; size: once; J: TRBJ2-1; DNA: TGCGCCAGCAGGGCTAGCGGAGACAATGAGCAGTTCTTC; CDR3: CASRASGDNEQFF
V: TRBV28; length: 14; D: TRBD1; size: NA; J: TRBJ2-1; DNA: TGTGCCAGCATAGGACAGGACTGGACTAATGAGCAGTTCTTC; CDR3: CASIGQDWTNEQFF
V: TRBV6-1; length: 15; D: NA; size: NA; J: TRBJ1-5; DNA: TGTGCCAGCAGTGAAGCCCCAGGTAGCAATCAGCCCCAGCATTTT; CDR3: CASSEAPGSNQPQHF
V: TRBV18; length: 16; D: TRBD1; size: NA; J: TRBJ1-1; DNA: TGTGCCAGCTCCCAGGACAGGAGCAAGTTGAACACTGAAGCTTTCTTT; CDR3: CASSQDRSKLNTEAFF
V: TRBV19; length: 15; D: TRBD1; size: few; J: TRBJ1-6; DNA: TGTGCCAGTACCACAACGGGACAGACTAATTCACCCCTCCACTTT; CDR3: CASTTTGQTNSPLHF
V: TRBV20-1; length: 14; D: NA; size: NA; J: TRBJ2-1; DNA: TGCAGTGCTAGTATCTCGAGCTCCTACAATGAGCAGTTCTTC; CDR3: CSASISSSYNEQFF
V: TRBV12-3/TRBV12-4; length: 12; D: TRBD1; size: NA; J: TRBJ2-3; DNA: TGTGCCAGCAGAACAGGGGCAGATACGCAGTATTTT; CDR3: CASRTGADTQYF
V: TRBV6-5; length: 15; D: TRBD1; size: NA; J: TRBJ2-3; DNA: TGTGCCAGCACGCCAGGACAGGCAACTTCAGATACGCAGTATTTT; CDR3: CASTPGQATSDTQYF
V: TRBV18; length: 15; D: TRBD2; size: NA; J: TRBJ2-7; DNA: TGTGCCAGCTCACTGACTAGCGGGAGCTCCTACGAGCAGTACTTC; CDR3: CASSLTSGSSYEQYF
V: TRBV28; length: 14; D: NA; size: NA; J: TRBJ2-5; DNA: TGTGCCAGCACCACTTCTCTGGGCTGGGAGACCCAGTACTTC; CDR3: CASTTSLGWETQYF
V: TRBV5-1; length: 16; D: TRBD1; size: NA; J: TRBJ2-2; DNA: TGCGCCAGCAGCTTGCTCCGGCAGGGGGACACCGGGGAGCTGTTTTTT; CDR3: CASSLLRQGDTGELFF
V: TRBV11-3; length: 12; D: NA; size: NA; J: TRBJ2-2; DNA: TGTGCCAGCAGCCCTTCGACCGGGGAGCTGTTTTTT; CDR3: CASSPSTGELFF
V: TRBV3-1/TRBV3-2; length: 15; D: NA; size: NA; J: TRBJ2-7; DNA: TGTGCCAGCAGCCAACCTAGCGTAAGCTCCTACGAGCAGTACTTC; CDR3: CASSQPSVSSYEQYF
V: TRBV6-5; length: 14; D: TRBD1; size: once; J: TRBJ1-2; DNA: TGTGCCAGCAGGCCACACCAGGGACAGAATGGCTACACCTTC; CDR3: CASRPHQGQNGYTF
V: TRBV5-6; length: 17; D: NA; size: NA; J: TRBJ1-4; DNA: TGTGCCAGCAGCCGGCGGTTGACTCCGGGGACTAATGAAAAACTGTTTTTT; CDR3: CASSRRLTPGTNEKLFF
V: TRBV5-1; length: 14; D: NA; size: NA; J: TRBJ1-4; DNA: TGCGCCAGCAGCCCCCAACAGGGTAGTGAAAAACTGTTTTTT; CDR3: CASSPQQGSEKLFF
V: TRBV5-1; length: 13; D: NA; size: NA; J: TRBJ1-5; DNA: TGCGCCAGCAGCTTGGGAGGGAAACAGCCCCAGCATTTT; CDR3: CASSLGGKQPQHF
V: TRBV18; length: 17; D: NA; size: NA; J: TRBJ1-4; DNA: TGTGCCAGCTCAGTCAACCCGGGAAGGAGGGCTAATGAAAAACTGTTTTTT; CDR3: CASSVNPGRRANEKLFF
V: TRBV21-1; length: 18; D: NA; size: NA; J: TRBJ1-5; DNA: TGTGCCAGCAGGAGACCGGGACAGGGGCGAGATAGCAATCAGCCCCAGCATTTT; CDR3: CASRRPGQGRDSNQPQHF
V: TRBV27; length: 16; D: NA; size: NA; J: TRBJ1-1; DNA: TGTGCCAGCAACCGGGGGTCACAGATCATGAACACTGAAGCTTTCTTT; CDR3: CASNRGSQIMNTEAFF
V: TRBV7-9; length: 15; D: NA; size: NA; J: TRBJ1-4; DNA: TGTGCCAGCAGCTCTCAACAGGGAGTATTTCAAAAACTGTTTTTT; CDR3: CASSSQQGVFQKLFF
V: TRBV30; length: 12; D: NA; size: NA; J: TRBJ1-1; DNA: TGTGCCTGGACCTCCGGGGGGTGGATAGCTTTCTTT; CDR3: CAWTSGGWIAFF
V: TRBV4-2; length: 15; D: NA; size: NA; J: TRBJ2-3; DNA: TGTGCCAGCAGCCAAGATCCGGGTAGCACAGATACGCAGTATTTT; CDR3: CASSQDPGSTDTQYF